This record covers a single TCR beta chain. This record belongs to a study of blood T cell repertoires in COVID-19. Whole-study context: T cells, B-cell-depleted T cells, or PBMCs provided the cDNA or gDNA that served as material.

In the source study's methods: From reference gene primer amplification, estimates of nucleated cell counts were derived. TCRdb's copy holds only in-frame clones and misses some; the assay was immunoSEQ multiplex PCR. Clone size and the V and J calls come from that table; the DNA yielded D and trimming. Of 30,000 or so clones listed, roughly nine tenths are singletons. Germline CDR1 SGHTA, CDR2 FQGNSA. V was clipped by 3 bases and J by 5 bases; unmatched bases: 4. This CDR3 spans 14 amino acids. This sequence joins TRBV7-2 and TRBJ2-5, with 9 bases lining up with TRBD2. The sequenced material came from peripheral blood. The receptor comes from a human donor in a cohort sampled during active COVID-19. DNA for the CDR3: TGTGCCAGCAGCTTTTTCGCGGGAGGGGAGACCCAGTACTTC. It yields the protein CASSFFAGGETQYF.